These 17 T cell receptor beta chains were all obtained from the same sample, sequenced in a study of graft-versus-host responses after intestinal transplantation. These TCRs' antigens remain unknown. Sequencing was performed with immunoSEQ multiplex PCR; in TCRdb, only in-frame clones are kept and a portion is missing. The data show about 88,000 clones, almost 90% seen once. Source: unstimulated CD4+ T cells sorted from spleen or lymph node cells, taken before intestinal transplant. These receptors were collected from a human donor who received an intestinal transplant.

This chain uses TRBV27 with TRBJ2-7; tentative D call: TRBD1 (7 bases). The CDR3 has 15 residues. Trimming stripped 3 bases from V and 1 base from J, with 13 bases between. CDR1 and CDR2 from the germline V gene are MNHEY and SMNVEV (reference sequence). This CDR3 is CASSLAQGGSYEQYF. CDR3 nucleotide sequence: TGTGCCAGCAGTTTGGCCCAGGGGGGTTCCTACGAGCAGTACTTC.

The V and J genes are TRBV14 and TRBJ1-1, with TRBD1 matching over 9 bases. The germline CDR1 and CDR2 sequences are SGHDN and FVKESK. V lost 1 base to trimming and J lost 5 bases; unmatched junction nucleotides: 5. The CDR3 extends over 15 amino acids. The CDR3 spells CASSQATGGLTEAFF. The CDR3 region has the DNA TGTGCCAGCAGCCAAGCAACAGGGGGCTTAACTGAAGCTTTCTTT.

This chain uses TRBV6-5 with TRBJ2-1, with D possibly matching TRBD2 (5 bases). V was cut by 7 bases and J by 7 bases, with 17 bases left in between. The CDR3 is 14 residues long. Germline V gene lookup returns CDR1 MNHEY and CDR2 SVGAGI. CDR3 in DNA: TGTGCCAGCACGATTGGGGAGTTTTCGAATGAGCAGTTCTTC. It specifies CASTIGEFSNEQFF.

V is TRBV6-6 and J is TRBJ1-1; no definite D call. The CDR3 length is 14 residues. Trimming removed 6 bases at V and 2 bases at J, with 13 bases between. Germline loops: CDR1 MNHNY, CDR2 SVGAGI (reference sequence). In DNA form, the CDR3 reads TGTGCCAGCAGGGAACGGGGAACAAACACTGAAGCTTTCTTT. It codes for CASRERGTNTEAFF.

The J gene is TRBJ2-6, the V gene TRBV10-3; TRBD2 might be the D (6 bases). With 4 bases removed from V and 2 bases from J, the gap between germline ends came to 12 bases. The CDR3 is 16 amino acids. From germline, CDR1 is ENHRY and CDR2 SYGVKD. The CDR3 DNA is TGTGCCATCAGTGGGGGGGACTCTCCTGGGGCCAACGTCCTGACTTTC. Its protein is CAISGGDSPGANVLTF.

The chain recombines TRBV27 with TRBJ2-5; TRBD2 matches 15 bases. Germline CDR1 and CDR2: MNHEY and SMNVEV (reference sequence). V dropped 4 bases and J dropped 5; count of bases not matched to a gene: 5. The CDR3 totals 16 residues. In DNA, the CDR3 is TGTGCCAGCAGTTCGGGACTAGCGGGGGGCGTTGAGACCCAGTACTTC. Translating it yields CASSSGLAGGVETQYF.

V is TRBV5-4 and J is TRBJ2-5, with D tentatively TRBD2 (5 bases). Deletions cut 0 bases from V and 5 bases from J, with 23 bases between. The CDR3 is 18 residues long. Germline assignment: CDR1 SGHNT and CDR2 YYREEE (reference sequence). CDR3 in amino acids: CASSLGGAAAQRGETQYF. The CDR3 region has the DNA TGTGCCAGCAGCTTGGGGGGAGCCGCGGCCCAAAGAGGGGAGACCCAGTACTTC.

V usage is TRBV5-1 and J usage is TRBJ2-7, with D tentatively TRBD1 (6 bases). Trimming took 4 bases from V and 5 from J, leaving 16 bases between them. The CDR3 consists of 14 residues. CDR1 and CDR2 (germline): SGHRS, YFSETQ. The CDR3 nucleotides read TGCGCCAGCAGCCCAGGACAGCTACAAGACGAGCAGTACTTC. Translated: CASSPGQLQDEQYF.

This chain links TRBV14 with TRBJ1-3, with no clear D. Germline CDR1 SGHDN, CDR2 FVKESK. The CDR3 is 16 amino acids. Trimming pared 4 bases from V and 4 bases from J, leaving 17 bases between. CDR3 residues: CASSLQGGLRGNTIYF. CDR3 nucleotide sequence: TGTGCCAGCAGCCTACAAGGCGGCTTGCGGGGAAACACCATATATTTT.

V usage is TRBV15 and J usage is TRBJ1-5, with 7 positions matching TRBD1. The ends lost 5 bases at V and 2 bases at J; junction bases unmatched: 3. The CDR3 consists of 14 residues. CDR1 and CDR2 (germline): LNHNV, YYDKDF (reference sequence). This chain's CDR3 is CATSPGTGNQPQHF. CDR3 sequence (DNA): TGTGCCACCAGCCCCGGGACAGGCAATCAGCCCCAGCATTTT.

The chain uses TRBV6-5 and TRBJ2-7; TRBD2 agrees at 8 bases. V lost 0 bases to trimming and J lost 6 bases; unmatched junction nucleotides: 4. Germline V gene data show CDR1 as MNHEY and CDR2 as SVGAGI. The CDR3 consists of 14 residues. The CDR3 DNA sequence: TGTGCCAGCAGTTACTCGAAAGCGGGGGCCGAGCAGTACTTC. It codes for CASSYSKAGAEQYF.

The gene calls are TRBV11-2 and TRBJ1-1; 11 positions agree with TRBD1. Per the germline V gene, CDR1 is SGHAT and CDR2 is FQNNGV. The J segment lost 1 base and the V segment lost 1 base, leaving 11 bases of the junction unmatched. The CDR3 has 19 residues. This CDR3 reads CASSLVSPRTGGQNTEAFF. The CDR3 coding sequence is TGTGCCAGCAGCTTAGTTAGCCCCCGGACAGGGGGCCAGAACACTGAAGCTTTCTTT. The full variable domain, in which reference TRBV11-2 and TRBJ1-1 provide the parts outside the CDR3, is EAGVAQSPRYKIIEKRQSVAFWCNPISGHATLYWYQQILGQGPKLLIQFQNNGVVDDSQLPKDRFSAERLKGVDSTLKIQPAKLEDSAVYLCASSLVSPRTGGQNTEAFFGQGTRLTVV.

The chain has TRBV7-8 and TRBJ1-2; possibly TRBD1 for D (6 bases). CDR3 length: 13 residues. Germline V lookup: CDR1 SGHVS, CDR2 FQNEAQ. V was shortened by 1 base and J by 3 bases, with 6 bases between the two germline ends. CDR3 protein: CASSLDRDYGYTF. DNA of the CDR3: TGTGCCAGCAGCTTAGACAGGGACTATGGCTACACCTTC.

This chain joins TRBV7-3 and TRBJ2-3; possibly TRBD2 for D (5 bases). Germline V gives CDR1 SGHTA, CDR2 FQGTGA. Trimming pared 4 bases from V and 0 bases from J, leaving 17 bases between. There are 17 residues in the CDR3. CDR3 in amino acids: CASSSSRAGSSTDTQYF. As DNA, the CDR3 is TGTGCCAGCAGCTCCAGTCGGGCGGGTTCTAGCACAGATACGCAGTATTTT.

For the CDR3, the DNA is TGTGCCAGCAGCTTGACTTCGAGCTCCTACAATGAGCAGTTCTTC. This encodes CASSLTSSSYNEQFF. This chain uses TRBV5-4 with TRBJ2-1; D remains ambiguous. Germline V lookup: CDR1 SGHNT, CDR2 YYREEE (reference sequence). The CDR3 is made up of 15 amino acids. V gave up 1 base and J gave up 0 bases, with 8 bases separating them.

CDR3 nucleotide sequence: TGTGCCAGCAGTACCACCCCCGGACTAGCGGGGGACTCCTACGAGCAGTACTTC. Translation gives CASSTTPGLAGDSYEQYF. The V gene is TRBV27, the J gene TRBJ2-7, with TRBD2 matching over 13 bases. Per the germline V gene, CDR1 is MNHEY and CDR2 is SMNVEV (reference sequence). The CDR3 has 18 amino acids. Germline trimming cut 5 bases from V and 0 bases from J; bases unmatched to any gene: 10.

This clone was counted a single time. This chain links TRBV23-1 with TRBJ2-5; 9 positions agree with TRBD2. TRBV23-1 has ORF status, its function being uncertain. The CDR3 is 16 amino acids. With 4 bases clipped from V and 1 base from J, the junction kept 7 bases outside the gene matches. Here the CDR3 DNA reads TGCGCCAGCAGTCCGCTGGCTAGCGGGGCCCAAGAGACCCAGTACTTC. As protein: CASSPLASGAQETQYF.